Given below is one T cell receptor beta chain in context. The specificity of this receptor is unknown. No much larger clone exists at a distance of one base, and base qualities are not known. The meaning of the sample's treatment or condition label: allogeneic hematopoietic cell transplantation with graft depleted of TCRalphabeta T cells and CD19 B cells. TCRalphabeta/CD19-depleted allogeneic hematopoietic cell grafts were given to the transplant recipients, all of whom were children. According to the germline V gene, CDR1 reads ENHRY and CDR2 reads SYGVKD. Taken from cysteine to phenylalanine, the CDR3 has 19 residues. Only CDR3 DNA remains: 57 bases, in frame from the first base. Trimming accounts for 0 bases at V and 6 bases at J, while the number of junction bases matched to no gene is 15. Library method: PCR. Sequenced on an Illumina HiSeq 2500. Molecular barcoding was employed in the preparation of TCR libraries, with unique molecular identifiers being used to normalize TCRbeta repertoire quantification. TCRdb applied fastp at Q25 and MiXCR to the public reads, then kept only in-frame beta chains. All rows with the same CDR3 protein become a single entry with the most common DNA and genes. Within this sample are roughly 180,000 distinct CDR3 sequences, with over 8.5% of them counted one time only. Together, the top ten hold approximately 13% of the sample.

This record comes from a study of T-cell reconstitution after alpha-beta-depleted transplantation in children (dated by TCRdb to about 2016). As for the study more broadly: Using TCR repertoire profiling, the study quantitatively followed how T-cell immune reconstitution unfolded in children after TCRalphabeta/CD19-depleted allogeneic hematopoietic cell transplantation.

The study at large found these results: The high TCRbeta diversity at day 60 in some patients was ascribed to recipient T cells and intrathymic progenitors that had survived conditioning. The apparently early alphabetaT-cell count recovery about two months after transplant was reportedly dependent on only several hundred rapidly expanded clones derived from non-depleted graft cells. Over the following months the frequencies of hyperexpanded clones went down, and after one year T-cell counts and TCRbeta diversity were mostly credited to newly produced T cells.

The receptor chain draws on TRBV10-3 and TRBJ2-1; 9 junctional bases match TRBD1. Material: PBMCs, obtained before TCRalphabeta/CD19-depleted stem cell transplant. The clonotype comes from a boy between 2 and 10 years old with acute myeloid leukemia, due to receive a stem cell transplant. The DNA sequence is as follows: TGTGCCATCAGTGAGTCTAGGATGTACAGGGGGCCAGAACGCAATGAGCAGTTCTTC. Translated, this gives CAISESRMYRGPERNEQFF.